This T cell receptor (beta chain) was captured by sequencing in a study of regulatory T cells in long-lasting Graves disease (dated by TCRdb to about 2021). For the wider study: Newly diagnosed Graves' disease patients had taken antithyroid drugs for less than 3 months. Patients with persistent Graves' disease were compared with patients with newly diagnosed Graves' disease using TCR sequencing and RNA sequencing of peripheral blood. TCR sequencing covered about 13 persistent and roughly 20 newly diagnosed Graves' disease patients, some 33 samples in total. The study took place in China and was registered as a clinical trial. Overall study results and their limits: As a limitation, the authors acknowledged that the small sample size may reduce accuracy. Persistent Graves' disease patients showed lower TCR Shannon entropy and fewer highly expanded clones than newly diagnosed patients, suggesting clonal expansion. Peripheral blood alone was examined, since thyroid tissue, which constituted the primary lesion, could not be accessed. Patients with persistent disease shared more public clonotypes (around 2,500) than newly diagnosed patients did (966). Sequencing and analysis were restricted to the TCR beta chain. Persistent disease showed preferential use of TRBV28, TRBJ1-2 and TRBJ2-5, whereas newly diagnosed disease favored TRBV20-1 and TRBJ2-1.

This clonotype was seen many times. Its specific antigen is unknown. Nothing much larger sits one base from this clone, and base qualities are not available. V and J are truncated by 3 bases and 1 base respectively, leaving an intervening sequence of 7 bases. Reading from cysteine to phenylalanine, the CDR3 counts 14 amino acids. Left in the record is the CDR3 DNA by itself, 42 bases read in frame from the first base. Receptor amplification or capture employed multiplex PCR. Sequenced using an Illumina HiSeq 4000. To build TCR beta libraries, CDR3 regions were amplified by Arm-PCR using iRepertoire HTBI primers. Before sequencing, the PCR products went through gel purification. The authors processed their data as follows. A total of fewer than 70 TRBV and more than twelve TRBJ segments were identified across samples and were used for gene usage analysis of CDR3 amino acid clonotypes. Filtered high-quality paired reads were merged into contigs using COPE and FqMerger. Contigs were aligned with BLAST to IMGT TRBV, TRBD and TRBJ reference genes, and CDR3 was defined per IMGT. Any clonotype with a frequency above 0.1% was classified as a highly expanded clone. Repertoire diversity was measured by Shannon entropy, and V-J evenness by the Gini coefficient. Public clonotypes were defined as clonotypes shared by more than one individual. TCRdb applied fastp at Q25 and MiXCR to the public reads, then kept only in-frame beta chains. Rows with one shared CDR3 protein collapse into an entry with the most common genes and DNA. TCRdb's processing, not the authors', yielded these V and J calls. This sample lists more than 300,000 distinct CDR3 sequences; roughly 15% were detected once. In total, the top ten clones hold approximately 22% of the sample.

This sample's time point label indicates: newly diagnosed GD, antithyroid drugs for less than 3 months. For both TCR sequencing and RNA sequencing, RNA was extracted from PBMCs using TRIzol. The diagnosis of Graves' disease was made according to American Thyroid Association guidelines. Recruitment of patients was carried out at an endocrinology department in Xi'an, China. From each patient, around 9.3 milliliters of peripheral blood was collected into an EDTA anticoagulant tube. PBMCs were isolated by Ficoll Paque Plus density gradient separation without further T cell sorting. An Agilent 2100 Bioanalyzer and agarose gel were used to check RNA quality, while a NanoDrop 2000 measured RNA concentration.

Source: peripheral blood mononuclear cells (PBMCs), taken at new diagnosis, from a patient treated with antithyroid drugs. The receptor chain draws on TRBV12-3 or TRBV12-4 and TRBJ1-5; the D gene cannot be resolved reliably. The source is a female donor with Graves disease. The nucleotides are TGTGCCAGCAGTTTCCTGGAGAGCAATCAGCCCCAGCATTTT. This translates into CASSFLESNQPQHF.